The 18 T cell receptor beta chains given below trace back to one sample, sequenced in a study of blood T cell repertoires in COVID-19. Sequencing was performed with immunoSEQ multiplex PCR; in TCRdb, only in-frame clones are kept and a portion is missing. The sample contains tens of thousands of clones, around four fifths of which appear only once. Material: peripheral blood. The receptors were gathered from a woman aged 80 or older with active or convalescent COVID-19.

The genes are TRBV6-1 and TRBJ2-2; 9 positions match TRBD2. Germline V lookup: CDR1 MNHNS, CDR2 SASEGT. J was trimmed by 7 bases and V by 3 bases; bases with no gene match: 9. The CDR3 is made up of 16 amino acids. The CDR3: CASSDLSGLAVGELFF. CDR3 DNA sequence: TGTGCCAGCAGTGATCTGTCGGGACTAGCTGTCGGGGAGCTGTTTTTT.

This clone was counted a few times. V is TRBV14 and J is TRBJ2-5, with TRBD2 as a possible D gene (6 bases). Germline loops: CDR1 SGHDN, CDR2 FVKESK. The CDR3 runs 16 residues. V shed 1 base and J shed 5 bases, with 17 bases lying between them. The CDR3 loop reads CASSQVGRGRGETQYF. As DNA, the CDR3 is TGTGCCAGCAGCCAAGTTGGGCGGGGAAGAGGGGAGACCCAGTACTTC. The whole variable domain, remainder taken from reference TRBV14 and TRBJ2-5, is EAGVTQFPSHSVIEKGQTVTLRCDPISGHDNLYWYRRVMGKEIKFLLHFVKESKQDESGMPNNRFLAERTGGTYSTLKVQPAELEDSGVYFCASSQVGRGRGETQYFGPGTRLLVL.

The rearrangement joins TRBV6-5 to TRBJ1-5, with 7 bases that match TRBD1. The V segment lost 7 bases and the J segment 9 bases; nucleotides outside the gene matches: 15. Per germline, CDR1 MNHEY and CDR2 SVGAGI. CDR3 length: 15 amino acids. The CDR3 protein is CASTLDRRLGSPQHF. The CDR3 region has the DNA TGTGCCAGCACCTTGGACAGGCGTCTAGGATCGCCCCAGCATTTT.

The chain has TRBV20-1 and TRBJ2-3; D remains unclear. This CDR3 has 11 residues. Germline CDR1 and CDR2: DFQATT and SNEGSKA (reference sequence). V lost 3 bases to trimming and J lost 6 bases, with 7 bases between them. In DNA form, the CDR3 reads TGCAGTGCTAGCGTCCTGGATACGCAGTATTTT. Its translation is CSASVLDTQYF.

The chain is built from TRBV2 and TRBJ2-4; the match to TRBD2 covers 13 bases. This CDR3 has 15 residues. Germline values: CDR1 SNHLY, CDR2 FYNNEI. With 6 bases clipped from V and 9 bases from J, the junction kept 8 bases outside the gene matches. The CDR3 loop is CASSLLAGGPGIQYF. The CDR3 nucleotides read TGTGCCAGCAGCCTACTAGCGGGAGGGCCCGGCATTCAGTACTTC. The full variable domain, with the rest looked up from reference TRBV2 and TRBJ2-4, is EPEVTQTPSHQVTQMGQEVILRCVPISNHLYFYWYRQILGQKVEFLVSFYNNEISEKSEIFDDQFSVERPDGSNFTLKIRSTKLEDSAMYFCASSLLAGGPGIQYFGAGTRLSVL.

This CDR3 reads CASSQVHAGADTQYF. CDR3 DNA sequence: TGTGCCAGCAGCCAAGTCCATGCCGGGGCAGATACGCAGTATTTT. The chain uses TRBV3-1 (or the pseudogene TRBV3-2) and TRBJ2-3; perhaps TRBD2 as D (5 bases). Trimming removed 1 base at V and 4 bases at J, with 12 bases between. The V gene's germline CDR1 is LGHDT and CDR2 YNNKEL (reference sequence). The CDR3 spans 15 residues.

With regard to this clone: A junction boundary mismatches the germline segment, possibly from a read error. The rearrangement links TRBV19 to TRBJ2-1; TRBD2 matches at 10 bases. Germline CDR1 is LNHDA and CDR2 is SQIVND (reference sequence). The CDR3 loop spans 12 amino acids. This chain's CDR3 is CASSPKREGLVF. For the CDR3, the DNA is TGTGCCAGTAGTCCCAAGCGGGAGGGCCTGGTCTTC.

DNA for the CDR3: TGCGCCAGCAGCGGCCGACAGGGGGGCACTGAAGCTTTCTTT. Protein: CASSGRQGGTEAFF. The rearrangement links TRBV5-1 to TRBJ1-1; 9 bases fit TRBD1. V shed 4 bases, J shed 4 bases, and the junction held 5 bases outside the gene matches. The germline CDR1 and CDR2 sequences are SGHRS and YFSETQ. The length of the CDR3 is 14 residues.

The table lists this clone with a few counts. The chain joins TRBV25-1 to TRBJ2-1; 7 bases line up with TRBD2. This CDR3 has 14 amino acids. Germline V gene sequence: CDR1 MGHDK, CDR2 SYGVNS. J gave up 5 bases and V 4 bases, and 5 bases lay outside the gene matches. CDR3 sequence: CASSVSGTNNEQFF. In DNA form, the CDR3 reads TGTGCCAGCAGTGTGAGTGGGACTAACAATGAGCAGTTCTTC.

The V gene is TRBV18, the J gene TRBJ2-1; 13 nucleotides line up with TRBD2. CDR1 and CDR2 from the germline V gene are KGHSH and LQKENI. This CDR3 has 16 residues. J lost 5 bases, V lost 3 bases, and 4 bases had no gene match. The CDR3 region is CASSPGLAGINNEQFF. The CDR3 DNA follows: TGTGCCAGCTCACCGGGACTAGCGGGGATTAACAATGAGCAGTTCTTC.

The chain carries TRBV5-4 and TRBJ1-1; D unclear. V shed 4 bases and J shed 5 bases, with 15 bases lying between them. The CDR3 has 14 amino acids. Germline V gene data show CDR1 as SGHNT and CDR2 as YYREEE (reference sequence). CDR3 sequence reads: CASSQPLAGTEAFF. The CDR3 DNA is TGTGCCAGCAGCCAACCGCTAGCCGGGACTGAAGCTTTCTTT.

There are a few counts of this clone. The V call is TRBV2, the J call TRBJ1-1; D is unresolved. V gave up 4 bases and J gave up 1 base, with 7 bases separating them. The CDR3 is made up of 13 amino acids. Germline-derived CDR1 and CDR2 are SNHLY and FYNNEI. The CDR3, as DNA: TGTGCCAGCAGTGTTGCAGGGAACACTGAAGCTTTCTTT. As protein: CASSVAGNTEAFF.

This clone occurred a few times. The CDR3 sequence is CASRFLRGNSPLHF. The DNA of the CDR3 is TGTGCCAGCAGGTTCCTTAGAGGGAATTCACCCCTCCACTTT. The chain combines TRBV6-5 with TRBJ1-6, with D unclear. CDR1 is MNHEY and CDR2 is SVGAGI in the germline V gene. This CDR3 is built from 14 residues. V was cut by 6 bases and J by 7 bases, with 13 bases left in between.

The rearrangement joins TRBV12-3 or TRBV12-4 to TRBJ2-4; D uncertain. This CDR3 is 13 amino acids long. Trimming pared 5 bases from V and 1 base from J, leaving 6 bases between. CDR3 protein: CASSRTAKNIQYF. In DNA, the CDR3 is TGTGCCAGCAGTCGAACTGCCAAAAACATTCAGTACTTC.

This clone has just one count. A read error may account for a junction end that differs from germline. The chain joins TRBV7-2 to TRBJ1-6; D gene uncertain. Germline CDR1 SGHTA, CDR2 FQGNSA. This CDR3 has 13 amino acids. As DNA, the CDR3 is TGTGCCAGCAGCTTAGGTGAACGGGAGCGAGAATACTTT. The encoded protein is CASSLGEREREYF.

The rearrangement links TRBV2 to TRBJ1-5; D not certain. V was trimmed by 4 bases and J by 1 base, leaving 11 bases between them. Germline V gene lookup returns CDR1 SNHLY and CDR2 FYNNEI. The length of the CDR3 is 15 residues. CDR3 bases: TGTGCCAGCAGTGCACCTCCTATGAGCAATCAGCCCCAGCATTTT. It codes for CASSAPPMSNQPQHF.

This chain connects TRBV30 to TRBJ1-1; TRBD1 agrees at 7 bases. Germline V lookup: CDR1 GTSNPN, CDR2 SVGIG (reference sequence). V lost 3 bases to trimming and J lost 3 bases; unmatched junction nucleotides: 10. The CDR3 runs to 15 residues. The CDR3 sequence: CAWRPHPRGHTEAFF. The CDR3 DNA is TGTGCCTGGAGACCCCATCCGAGGGGGCACACTGAAGCTTTCTTT. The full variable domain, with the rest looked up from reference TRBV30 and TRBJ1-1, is SQTIHQWPATLVQPVGSPLSLECTVEGTSNPNLYWYRQAAGRGLQLLFYSVGIGQISSEVPQNLSASRPQDRQFILSSKKLLLSDSGFYLCAWRPHPRGHTEAFFGQGTRLTVV.

CDR3: CASSSTGNEKLFF. The CDR3 nucleotides are TGTGCCAGCAGTTCGACAGGGAATGAAAAACTGTTTTTT. V gene TRBV13 combines with J gene TRBJ1-4; 7 positions agree with TRBD1. This CDR3 has 13 amino acids. CDR1 is PRHDT, CDR2 FYEKMQ, per germline (reference sequence). V lost 6 bases and J lost 5; bases outside the gene matches: 3. The full variable domain, completed using reference TRBV13 and TRBJ1-4, is AAGVIQSPRHLIKEKRETATLKCYPIPRHDTVYWYQQGPGQDPQFLISFYEKMQSDKGSIPDRFSAQQFSDYHSELNMSSLELGDSALYFCASSSTGNEKLFFGSGTQLSVL.